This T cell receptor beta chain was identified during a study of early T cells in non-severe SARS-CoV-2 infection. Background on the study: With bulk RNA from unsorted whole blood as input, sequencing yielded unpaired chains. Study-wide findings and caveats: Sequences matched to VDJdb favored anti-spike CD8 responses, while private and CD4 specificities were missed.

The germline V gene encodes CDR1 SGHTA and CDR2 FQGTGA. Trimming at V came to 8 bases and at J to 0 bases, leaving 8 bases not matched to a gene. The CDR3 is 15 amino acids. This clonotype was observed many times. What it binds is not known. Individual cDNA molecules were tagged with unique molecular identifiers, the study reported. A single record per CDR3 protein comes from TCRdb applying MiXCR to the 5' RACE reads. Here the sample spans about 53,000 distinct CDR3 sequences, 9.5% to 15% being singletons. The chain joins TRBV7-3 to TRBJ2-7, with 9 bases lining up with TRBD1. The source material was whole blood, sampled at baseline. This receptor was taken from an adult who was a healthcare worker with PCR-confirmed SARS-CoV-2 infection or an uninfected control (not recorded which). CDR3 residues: CASDPRDRASYEQYF. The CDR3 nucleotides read TGTGCCAGCGACCCCCGGGACAGGGCCTCCTACGAGCAGTACTTC.